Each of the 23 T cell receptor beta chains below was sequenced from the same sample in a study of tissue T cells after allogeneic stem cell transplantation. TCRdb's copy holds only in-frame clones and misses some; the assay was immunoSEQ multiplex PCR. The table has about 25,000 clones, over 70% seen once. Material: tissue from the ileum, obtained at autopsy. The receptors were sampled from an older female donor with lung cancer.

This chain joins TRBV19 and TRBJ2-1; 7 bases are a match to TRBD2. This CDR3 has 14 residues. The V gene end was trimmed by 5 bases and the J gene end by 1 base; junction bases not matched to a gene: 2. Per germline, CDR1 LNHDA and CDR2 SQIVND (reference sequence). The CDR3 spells CASSGGVSYNEQFF. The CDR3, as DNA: TGTGCCAGTAGTGGGGGGGTGTCCTACAATGAGCAGTTCTTC.

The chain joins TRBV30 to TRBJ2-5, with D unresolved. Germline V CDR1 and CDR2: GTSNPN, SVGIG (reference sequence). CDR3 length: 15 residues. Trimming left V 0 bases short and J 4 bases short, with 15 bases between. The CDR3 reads CAWSVNGQVAETQYF. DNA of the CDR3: TGTGCCTGGAGTGTAAATGGCCAGGTAGCAGAGACCCAGTACTTC. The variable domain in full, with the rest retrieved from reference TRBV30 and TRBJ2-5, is SQTIHQWPATLVQPVGSPLSLECTVEGTSNPNLYWYRQAAGRGLQLLFYSVGIGQISSEVPQNLSASRPQDRQFILSSKKLLLSDSGFYLCAWSVNGQVAETQYFGPGTRLLVL.

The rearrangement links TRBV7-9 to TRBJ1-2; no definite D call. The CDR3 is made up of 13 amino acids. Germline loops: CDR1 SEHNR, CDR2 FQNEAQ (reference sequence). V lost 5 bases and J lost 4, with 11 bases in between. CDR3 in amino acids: CASSIGTSYGYTF. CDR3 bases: TGTGCCAGCAGCATAGGTACCTCCTATGGCTACACCTTC.

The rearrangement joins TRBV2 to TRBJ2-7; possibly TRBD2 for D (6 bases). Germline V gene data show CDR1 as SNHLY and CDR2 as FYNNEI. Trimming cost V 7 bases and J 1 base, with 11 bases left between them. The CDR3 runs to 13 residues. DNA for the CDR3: TGTGCCAGCACTATACGGGGGTCCTACGAGCAGTACTTC. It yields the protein CASTIRGSYEQYF. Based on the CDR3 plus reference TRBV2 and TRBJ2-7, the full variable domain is EPEVTQTPSHQVTQMGQEVILRCVPISNHLYFYWYRQILGQKVEFLVSFYNNEISEKSEIFDDQFSVERPDGSNFTLKIRSTKLEDSAMYFCASTIRGSYEQYFGPGTRLTVT.

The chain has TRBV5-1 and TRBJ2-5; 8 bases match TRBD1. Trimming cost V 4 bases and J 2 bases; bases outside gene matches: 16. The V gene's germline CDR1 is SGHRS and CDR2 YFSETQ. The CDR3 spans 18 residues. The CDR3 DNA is TGCGCCAGCAGCCCGCGGCCGCGGCAGACAGGGGCACAAGAGACCCAGTACTTC. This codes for CASSPRPRQTGAQETQYF.

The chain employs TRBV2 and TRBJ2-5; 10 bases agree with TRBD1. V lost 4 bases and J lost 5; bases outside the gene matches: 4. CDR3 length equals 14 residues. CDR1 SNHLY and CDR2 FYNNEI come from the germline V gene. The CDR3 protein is CASSGDRGVETQYF. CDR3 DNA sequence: TGTGCCAGCAGTGGGGACAGGGGTGTCGAGACCCAGTACTTC.

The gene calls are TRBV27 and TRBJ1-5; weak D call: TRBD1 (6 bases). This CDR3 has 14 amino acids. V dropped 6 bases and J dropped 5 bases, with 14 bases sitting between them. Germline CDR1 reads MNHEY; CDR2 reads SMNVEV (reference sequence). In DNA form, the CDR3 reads TGTGCCAGCAGCCAAGGACAGTCTTATCAGCCCCAGCATTTT. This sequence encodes CASSQGQSYQPQHF.

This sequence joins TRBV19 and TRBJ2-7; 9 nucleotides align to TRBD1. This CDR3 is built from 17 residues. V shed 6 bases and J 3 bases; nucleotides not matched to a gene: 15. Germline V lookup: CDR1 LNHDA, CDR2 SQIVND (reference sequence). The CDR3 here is CASREGGSGTGNYEQYF. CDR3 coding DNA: TGTGCCAGTAGAGAGGGGGGAAGCGGGACAGGGAACTACGAGCAGTACTTC.

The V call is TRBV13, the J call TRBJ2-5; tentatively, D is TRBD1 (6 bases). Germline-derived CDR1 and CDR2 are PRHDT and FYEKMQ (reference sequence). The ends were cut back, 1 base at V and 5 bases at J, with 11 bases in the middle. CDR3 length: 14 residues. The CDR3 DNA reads TGTGCCAGCAGCTTAGCTGGGGGCGGGGAGACCCAGTACTTC. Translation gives CASSLAGGGETQYF.

The CDR3 DNA reads as TGCAGCGCAGCCCGGGGTAGCAATCAGCCCCAGCATTTT. As protein: CSAARGSNQPQHF. This chain links TRBV29-1 with TRBJ1-5; D ambiguous. Trimming pared 7 bases from V and 0 bases from J, leaving 10 bases between. There are 13 residues in the CDR3. CDR1 and CDR2 from the germline V gene are SQVTM and ANQGSEA.

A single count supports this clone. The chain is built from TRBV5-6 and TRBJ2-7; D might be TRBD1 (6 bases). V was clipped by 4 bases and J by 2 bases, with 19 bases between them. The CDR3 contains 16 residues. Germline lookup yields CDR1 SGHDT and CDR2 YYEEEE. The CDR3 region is CASSGDTAEDPYEQYF. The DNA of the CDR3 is TGTGCCAGCAGCGGGGACACAGCGGAAGACCCCTACGAGCAGTACTTC.

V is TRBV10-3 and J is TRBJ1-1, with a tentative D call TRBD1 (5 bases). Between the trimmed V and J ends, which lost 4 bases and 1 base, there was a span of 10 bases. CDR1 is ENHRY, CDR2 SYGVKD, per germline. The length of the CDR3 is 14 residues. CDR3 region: CAISVGGGNTEAFF. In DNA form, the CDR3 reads TGTGCCATCAGTGTCGGGGGGGGGAACACTGAAGCTTTCTTT.

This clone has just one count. As DNA, the CDR3 is TGTGCCAGCAGCTTTGGGACAGACTATGGCTACACCTTC. Translation gives CASSFGTDYGYTF. The chain joins TRBV7-9 to TRBJ1-2; the match to TRBD1 covers 7 bases. Per germline, CDR1 SEHNR and CDR2 FQNEAQ (reference sequence). The CDR3 covers 13 residues. Trimming removed 3 bases from V and 3 bases from J; junction bases left unmatched: 1.

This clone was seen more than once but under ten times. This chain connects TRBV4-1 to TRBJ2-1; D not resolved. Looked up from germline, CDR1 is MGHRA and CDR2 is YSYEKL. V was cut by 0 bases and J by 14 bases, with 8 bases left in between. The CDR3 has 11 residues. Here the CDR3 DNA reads TGCGCCAGCAGCCAAGATTTCGGCAAGTTCTTC. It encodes CASSQDFGKFF.

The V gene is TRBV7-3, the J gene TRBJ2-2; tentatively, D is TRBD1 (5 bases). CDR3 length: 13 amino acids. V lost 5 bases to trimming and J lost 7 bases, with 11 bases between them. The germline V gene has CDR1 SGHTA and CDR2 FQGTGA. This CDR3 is CASSPKQGGELFF. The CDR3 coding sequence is TGTGCCAGCAGCCCCAAGCAGGGCGGGGAGCTGTTTTTT.

The CDR3 reads CASSPGEGGHGYTF. As DNA, the CDR3 is TGTGCCAGCAGTCCCGGCGAAGGGGGCCATGGCTACACCTTC. The rearrangement uses TRBV6-5 and TRBJ1-2, with 7 positions matching TRBD1. CDR3 size: 14 residues. CDR1 and CDR2 from the germline V gene are MNHEY and SVGAGI. V lost 5 bases to trimming and J lost 6 bases; unmatched junction nucleotides: 9.

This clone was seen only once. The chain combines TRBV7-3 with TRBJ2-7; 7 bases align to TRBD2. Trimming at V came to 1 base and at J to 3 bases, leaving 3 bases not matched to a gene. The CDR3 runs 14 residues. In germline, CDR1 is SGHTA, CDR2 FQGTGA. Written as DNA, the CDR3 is TGTGCCAGCAGCTTAAGCGGGGGAGGCTACGAGCAGTACTTC. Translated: CASSLSGGGYEQYF.

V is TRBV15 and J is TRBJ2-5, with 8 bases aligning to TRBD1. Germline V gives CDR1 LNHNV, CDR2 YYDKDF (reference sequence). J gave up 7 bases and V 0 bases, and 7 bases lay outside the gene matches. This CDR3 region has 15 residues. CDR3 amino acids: CATSRDWTGQATQYF. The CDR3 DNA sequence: TGTGCCACCAGCAGAGATTGGACAGGGCAGGCGACCCAGTACTTC.

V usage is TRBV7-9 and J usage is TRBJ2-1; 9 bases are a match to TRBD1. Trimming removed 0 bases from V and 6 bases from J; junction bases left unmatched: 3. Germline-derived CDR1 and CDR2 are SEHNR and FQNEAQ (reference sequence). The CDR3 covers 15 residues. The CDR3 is CASSLAGQGFNEQFF. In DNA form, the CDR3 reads TGTGCCAGCAGCTTAGCAGGACAGGGGTTCAATGAGCAGTTCTTC.

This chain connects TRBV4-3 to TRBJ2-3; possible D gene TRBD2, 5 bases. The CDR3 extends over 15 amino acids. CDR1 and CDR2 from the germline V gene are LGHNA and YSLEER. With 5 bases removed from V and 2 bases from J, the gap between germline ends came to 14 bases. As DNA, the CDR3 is TGCGCCAGCAGCGTTAGCGTTGGGTACACAGATACGCAGTATTTT. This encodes CASSVSVGYTDTQYF.

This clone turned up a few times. The CDR3 sequence: CASSDLGAGNTIYF. The DNA of the CDR3 is TGCGCCAGCAGTGATCTGGGGGCTGGAAACACCATATATTTT. This rearrangement joins TRBV10-2 to TRBJ1-3; possibly TRBD1 for D (5 bases). Germline V gene lookup returns CDR1 WSHSY and CDR2 SAAADI. The CDR3 spans 14 residues. Between the trimmed V and J ends, which lost 3 bases and 2 bases, there was a span of 8 bases.

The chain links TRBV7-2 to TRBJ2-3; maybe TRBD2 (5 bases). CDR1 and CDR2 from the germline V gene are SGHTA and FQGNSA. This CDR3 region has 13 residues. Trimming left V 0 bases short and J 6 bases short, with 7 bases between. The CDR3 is CASSLARVDTQYF. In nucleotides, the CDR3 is TGTGCCAGCAGCTTAGCGCGGGTGGATACGCAGTATTTT.

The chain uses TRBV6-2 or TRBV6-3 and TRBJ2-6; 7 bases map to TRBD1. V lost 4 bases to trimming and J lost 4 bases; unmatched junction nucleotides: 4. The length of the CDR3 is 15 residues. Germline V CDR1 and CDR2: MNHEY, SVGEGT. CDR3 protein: CASSSGGSGANVLTF. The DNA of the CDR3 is TGTGCCAGCAGTTCAGGGGGTTCCGGGGCCAACGTCCTGACTTTC.